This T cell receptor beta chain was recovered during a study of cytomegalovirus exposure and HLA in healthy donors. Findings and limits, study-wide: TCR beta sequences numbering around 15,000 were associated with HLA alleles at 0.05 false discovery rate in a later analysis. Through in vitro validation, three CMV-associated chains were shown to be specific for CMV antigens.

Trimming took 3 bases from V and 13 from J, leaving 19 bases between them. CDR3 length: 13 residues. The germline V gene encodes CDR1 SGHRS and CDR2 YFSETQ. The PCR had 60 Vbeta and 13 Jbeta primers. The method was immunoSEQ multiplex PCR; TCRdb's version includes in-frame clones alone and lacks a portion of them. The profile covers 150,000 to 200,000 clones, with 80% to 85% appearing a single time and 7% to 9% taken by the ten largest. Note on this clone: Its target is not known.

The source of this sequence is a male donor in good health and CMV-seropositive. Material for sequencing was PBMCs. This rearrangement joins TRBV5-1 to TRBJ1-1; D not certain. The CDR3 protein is CASSSHSPDRVFF. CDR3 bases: TGCGCCAGCAGCTCCCACTCCCCTGATCGGGTTTTCTTT.